The T cell receptor (beta chain) described here comes from a study of T cells in Graves' hyperthyroidism and ophthalmopathy. Study observations and caveats: Ophthalmopathy prediction by the model preceded onset by a median roughly 6.3 months. Blood also held most thyroid clonotypes expanded beyond 0.001.

The source material, RNA transcripts, was used to amplify TCR beta CDR3 regions. An initial round of RT-PCR targeting the TCR CDR3 relied on the HTBI primer set. TCRdb reprocessed the multiplex PCR reads via MiXCR and lists one record per CDR3 protein. The data contain 350,000 to 400,000 distinct CDR3 sequences, about a fifth of them seen just once; the ten biggest clones take up 3% to 4%. Graves' hyperthyroidism showing no ophthalmopathy progression within 18 months was considered stable. Hyperthyroidism, newly diagnosed and lasting under 2 months, affected patients aged 18 to 65. CDR1 and CDR2 from the germline V gene are SGHAT and FQDESV (reference sequence). Trimming stripped 3 bases from V and 3 bases from J, with 20 bases between. There are 17 residues in the CDR3. Many counts were recorded for this clonotype. Its matching antigen is unknown.

This rearrangement joins TRBV11-1 to TRBJ1-2, with D uncertain. The clonotype comes from a woman aged 18-30 years with Graves' hyperthyroidism. Specimen: blood. CDR3 loop: CASSFKASASQHYGYTF. Here the CDR3 DNA reads TGTGCCAGCAGCTTTAAGGCATCGGCCTCTCAACACTATGGCTACACCTTC.